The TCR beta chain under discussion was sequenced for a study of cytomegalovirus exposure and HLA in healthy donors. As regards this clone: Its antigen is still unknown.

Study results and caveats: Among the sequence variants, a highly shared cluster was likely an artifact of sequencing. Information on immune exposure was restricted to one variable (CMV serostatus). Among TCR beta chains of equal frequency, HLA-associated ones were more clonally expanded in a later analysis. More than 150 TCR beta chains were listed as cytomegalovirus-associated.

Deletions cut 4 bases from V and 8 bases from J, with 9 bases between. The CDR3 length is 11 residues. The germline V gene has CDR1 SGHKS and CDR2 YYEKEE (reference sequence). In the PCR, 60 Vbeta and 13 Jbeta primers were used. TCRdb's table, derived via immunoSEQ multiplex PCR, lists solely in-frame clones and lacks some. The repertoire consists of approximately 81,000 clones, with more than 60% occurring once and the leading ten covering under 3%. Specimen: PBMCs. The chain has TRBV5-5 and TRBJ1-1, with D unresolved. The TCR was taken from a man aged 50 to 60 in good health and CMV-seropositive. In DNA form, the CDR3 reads TGTGCCAGCAGCACACAAGTCGAAGCTTTCTTT. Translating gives CASSTQVEAFF.